The entry that follows covers one TCR beta chain sequence. The target antigen is unknown. The sample comes from a study of shared clonotypes between healthy human individuals. The V gene's germline CDR1 is SGHRS and CDR2 YFSETQ. The CDR3 contains 14 residues. V shed 2 bases, J shed 4 bases, and the junction held 3 bases outside the gene matches. Broader study findings: The naive CD4 repertoires of a few donors were compared, and about 5% of clonotypes were shared.

Original processing methods: ImmunoSEQ only sent back junction sequences with no quality scores, so filtering was done differently. Profiled with immunoSEQ multiplex PCR; TCRdb holds only in-frame clones, not every one. D and trimming were read from the DNA, whereas the V and J calls and clone size are those reported in that table. The sample shows millions of clones, 85% to 95% of them seen only once. This receptor was taken from a man aged 18-30 years in good health. Some clones in this sample may be carry-over from other donors' samples. This chain connects TRBV5-1 to TRBJ1-3; 7 bases match TRBD1. The sequenced material came from naive CD4+ T cells from PBMCs. Subset in this sample: CD45RA+ positively selected. The CDR3: CASSFGTVGNTIYF. The CDR3 coding sequence is TGCGCCAGCAGCTTCGGGACAGTGGGAAACACCATATATTTT.